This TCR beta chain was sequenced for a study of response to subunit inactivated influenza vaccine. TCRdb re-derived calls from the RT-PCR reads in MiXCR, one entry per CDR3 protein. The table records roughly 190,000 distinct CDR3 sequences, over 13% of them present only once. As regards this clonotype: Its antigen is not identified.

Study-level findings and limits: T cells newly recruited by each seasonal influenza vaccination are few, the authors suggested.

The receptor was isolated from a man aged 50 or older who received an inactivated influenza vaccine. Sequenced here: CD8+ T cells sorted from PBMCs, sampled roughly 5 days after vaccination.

The CDR3, as DNA: TGCAGTGCTAGCGGGGGAATCTACAATGAGCAGTTCTTC. It specifies CSASGGIYNEQFF. The gene calls are TRBV20-1 and TRBJ2-1; D may be TRBD2 (6 bases). Germline loops: CDR1 DFQATT, CDR2 SNEGSKA (reference sequence). Deletions cut 3 bases from V and 3 bases from J, with 9 bases between. CDR3 length: 13 amino acids.